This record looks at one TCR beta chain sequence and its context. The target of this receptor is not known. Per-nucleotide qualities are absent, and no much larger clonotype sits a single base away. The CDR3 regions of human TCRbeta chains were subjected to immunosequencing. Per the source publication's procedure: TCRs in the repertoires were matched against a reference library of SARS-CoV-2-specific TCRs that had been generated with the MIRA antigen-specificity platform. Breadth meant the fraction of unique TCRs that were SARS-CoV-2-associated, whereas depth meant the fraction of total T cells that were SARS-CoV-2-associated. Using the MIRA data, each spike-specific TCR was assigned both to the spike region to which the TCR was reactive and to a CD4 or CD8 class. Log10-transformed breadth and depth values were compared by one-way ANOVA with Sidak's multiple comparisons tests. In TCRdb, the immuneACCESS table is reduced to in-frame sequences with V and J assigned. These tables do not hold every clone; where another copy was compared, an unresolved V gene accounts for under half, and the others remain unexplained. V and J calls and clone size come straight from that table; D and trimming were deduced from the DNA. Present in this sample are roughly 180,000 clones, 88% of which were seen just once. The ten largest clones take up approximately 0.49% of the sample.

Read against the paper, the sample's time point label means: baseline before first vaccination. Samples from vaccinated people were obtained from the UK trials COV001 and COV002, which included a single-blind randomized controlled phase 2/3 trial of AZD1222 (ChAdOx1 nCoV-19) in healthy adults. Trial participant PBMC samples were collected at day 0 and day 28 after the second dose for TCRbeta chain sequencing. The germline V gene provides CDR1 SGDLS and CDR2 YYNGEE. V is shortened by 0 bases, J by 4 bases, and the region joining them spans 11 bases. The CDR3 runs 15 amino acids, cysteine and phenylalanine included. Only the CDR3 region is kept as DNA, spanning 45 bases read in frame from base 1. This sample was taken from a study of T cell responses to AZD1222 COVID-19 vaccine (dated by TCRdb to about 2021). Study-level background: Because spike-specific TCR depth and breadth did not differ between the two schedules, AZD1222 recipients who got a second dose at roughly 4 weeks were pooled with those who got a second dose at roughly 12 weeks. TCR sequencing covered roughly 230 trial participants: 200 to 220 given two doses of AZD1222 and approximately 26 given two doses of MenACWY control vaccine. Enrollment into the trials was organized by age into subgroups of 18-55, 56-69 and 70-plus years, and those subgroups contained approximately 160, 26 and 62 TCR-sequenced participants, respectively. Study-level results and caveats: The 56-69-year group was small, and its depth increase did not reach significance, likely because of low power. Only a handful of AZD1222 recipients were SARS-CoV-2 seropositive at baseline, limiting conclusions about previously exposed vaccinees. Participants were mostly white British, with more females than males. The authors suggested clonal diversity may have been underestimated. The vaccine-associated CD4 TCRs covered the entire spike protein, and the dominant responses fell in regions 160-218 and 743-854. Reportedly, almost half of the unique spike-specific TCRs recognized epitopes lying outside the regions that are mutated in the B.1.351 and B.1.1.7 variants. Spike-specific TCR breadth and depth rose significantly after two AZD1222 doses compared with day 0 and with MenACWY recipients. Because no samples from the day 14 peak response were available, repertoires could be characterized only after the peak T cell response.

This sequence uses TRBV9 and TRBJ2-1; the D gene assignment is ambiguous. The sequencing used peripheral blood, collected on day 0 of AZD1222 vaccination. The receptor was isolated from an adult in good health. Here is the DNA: TGTGCCAGCAGCGTAGAGTTGAAGGGTTACAATGAGCAGTTCTTC. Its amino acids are CASSVELKGYNEQFF.